The rows below give T cell receptor beta chains drawn from one sample of a study of regulatory T cells. Sequencing was performed with immunoSEQ multiplex PCR; in TCRdb, only in-frame clones are kept and a portion is missing. The sample records tens of thousands of clones, about 88% being singletons. The specimen was conventional CD4+ T cells sorted from blood. All receptors come from a child aged 10-17 years with CD3G deficiency. Both conserved end residues are part of each CDR3. D genes are given only for firm matches. Where a row states a size, it is once, few, many or the class of an expanded clone; other rows omit it.

CDR3 protein,CDR3 DNA,J gene,clone size,D gene,V gene,CDR3 length
CASSTLQGKNTEAFF,TGTGCCAGCAGTACCTTACAGGGGAAGAACACTGAAGCTTTCTTT,TRBJ1-1,.,TRBD1,TRBV28,15
CASSPRRGLTDTQYF,TGTGCCAGCAGTCCTCGGAGAGGGTTAACAGATACGCAGTATTTT,TRBJ2-3,.,.,TRBV27,15
CASSQDAVDTQYF,TGCGCCAGCAGCCAAGATGCGGTAGATACGCAGTATTTT,TRBJ2-3,.,.,TRBV4-3,13
CASSPGRVHGYTF,TGTGCCAGCAGTCCTGGACGGGTCCATGGCTACACCTTC,TRBJ1-2,.,.,TRBV6-1,13
CASSDLPGRGGNEQFF,TGCGCCAGCAGTGACCTCCCGGGACGGGGGGGCAATGAGCAGTTCTTC,TRBJ2-1,.,TRBD2,TRBV10-2,16
CASRGLEGGELFF,TGTGCCAGTAGGGGACTAGAAGGCGGGGAGCTGTTTTTT,TRBJ2-2,.,TRBD2,TRBV19,13
CASSDGLPMSRPFF,TGTGCCAGCAGTGATGGTCTTCCAATGAGCAGGCCCTTCTTC,TRBJ2-1,.,.,TRBV6-1,14
CSATDGETQYF,TGCAGTGCTACGGACGGAGAGACCCAGTACTTC,TRBJ2-5,.,.,TRBV20-1,11
CASRPGGQGVYNEQFF,TGTGCCAGTAGACCAGGGGGTCAGGGCGTTTACAATGAGCAGTTCTTC,TRBJ2-1,.,TRBD1,TRBV19,16
CASSSTDTQYF,TGTGCCAGCAGTTCCACAGATACGCAGTATTTT,TRBJ2-3,.,.,TRBV28,11
CASSLGQGSYNEQFF,TGCGCCAGCAGCCTGGGACAGGGCTCCTACAATGAGCAGTTCTTC,TRBJ2-1,.,TRBD1,TRBV5-1,15
CASSSDLTGEGGYTF,TGTGCCAGTAGTTCCGACCTTACAGGGGAAGGCGGCTACACCTTC,TRBJ1-2,.,TRBD1,TRBV19,15
CASSPLSGYEQYF,TGTGCCAGCTCACCACTATCTGGGTACGAGCAGTACTTC,TRBJ2-7,.,.,TRBV18,13
CASSRNGVTSEQYF,TGTGCCAGCAGTCGTAACGGCGTAACTAGCGAGCAGTACTTC,TRBJ2-7,few,.,TRBV28,14
CASSHTPTYEQYF,TGTGCCAGCAGCCACACACCCACCTACGAGCAGTACTTC,TRBJ2-7,.,.,TRBV6-1,13